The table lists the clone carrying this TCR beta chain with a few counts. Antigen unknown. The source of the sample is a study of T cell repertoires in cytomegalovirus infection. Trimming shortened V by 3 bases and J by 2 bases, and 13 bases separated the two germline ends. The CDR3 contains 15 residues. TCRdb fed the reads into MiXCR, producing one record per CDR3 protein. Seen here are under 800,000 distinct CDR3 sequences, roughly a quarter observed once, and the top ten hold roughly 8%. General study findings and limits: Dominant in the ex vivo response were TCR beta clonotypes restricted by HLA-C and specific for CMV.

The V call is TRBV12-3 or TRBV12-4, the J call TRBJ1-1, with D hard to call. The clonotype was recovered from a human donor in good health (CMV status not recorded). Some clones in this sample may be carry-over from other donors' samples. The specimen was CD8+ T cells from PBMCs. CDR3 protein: CASSFTGLVNTEAFF. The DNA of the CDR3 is TGTGCCAGCAGTTTTACGGGGTTGGTCAACACTGAAGCTTTCTTT.